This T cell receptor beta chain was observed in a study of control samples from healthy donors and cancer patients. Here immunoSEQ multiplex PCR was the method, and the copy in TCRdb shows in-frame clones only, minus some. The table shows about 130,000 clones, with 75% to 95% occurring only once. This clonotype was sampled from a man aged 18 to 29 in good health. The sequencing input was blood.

The CDR3 sequence: CASSYSNRDTEAFF. The DNA of the CDR3 is TGTGCCAGCAGTTACTCGAATCGGGACACTGAAGCTTTCTTT. This chain links TRBV6-5 with TRBJ1-1; D remains unclear. Looked up from germline, CDR1 is MNHEY and CDR2 is SVGAGI. Trimming shortened V by 0 bases and J by 3 bases, and 8 bases separated the two germline ends. The CDR3 length is 14 residues.